This T cell receptor (beta chain) is from a study of blood T cells in healthy people across ages. V gave up 5 bases and J gave up 2 bases, with 13 bases separating them. Germline V lookup: CDR1 SGHTA, CDR2 FQGNSA. The CDR3 covers 15 residues. Primed by a sample-barcoded 5' primer and a J-beta primer mix, a second PCR proceeded for roughly 6 to 12 cycles. TCRdb itself ran the 5' RACE reads through MiXCR, one entry per CDR3 protein. The table records 650,000 to 900,000 distinct CDR3 sequences, 62% of them present only once. The receptor was derived from a man aged 25 to 40 in good health. J is TRBJ1-3 and V is TRBV7-2; no reliable D call. Sample: blood. The CDR3 reads CASSPPRLTGNTIYF. The CDR3 DNA reads TGTGCCAGCAGCCCGCCAAGACTCACTGGAAACACCATATATTTT.